The subject of this entry is one TCR beta chain. Its antigen is not known. In TCRdb, the reads were re-called with MiXCR into one record per CDR3 protein. The sample shows roughly 920,000 distinct CDR3 sequences, 25% to 40% of them seen only once. This sample was included in a study of T cell repertoires in cytomegalovirus infection. On the study more broadly: Recently described HLA-C-restricted plus well-studied HLA-B-restricted CMV epitopes were used. Evidence of both CMV infection and a matching HLA type came from public TCR beta signatures.

This clonotype was sampled from a human donor in good health (CMV status not recorded). Some clones in this sample may be carry-over from other donors' samples. The starting material was cultured CD8+ T cells from PBMCs, obtained from culture after CMV antigen stimulation.

CDR3 sequence: CASSQATLSGLNYGYTF. DNA of the CDR3: TGCGCCAGCAGCCAAGCCACGTTATCGGGGTTGAACTATGGCTACACCTTC. The chain carries TRBV4-3 and TRBJ1-2; D call uncertain. Trimming pared 1 base from V and 2 bases from J, leaving 17 bases between. This CDR3 spans 17 amino acids. The germline gives CDR1 LGHNA, CDR2 YSLEER.